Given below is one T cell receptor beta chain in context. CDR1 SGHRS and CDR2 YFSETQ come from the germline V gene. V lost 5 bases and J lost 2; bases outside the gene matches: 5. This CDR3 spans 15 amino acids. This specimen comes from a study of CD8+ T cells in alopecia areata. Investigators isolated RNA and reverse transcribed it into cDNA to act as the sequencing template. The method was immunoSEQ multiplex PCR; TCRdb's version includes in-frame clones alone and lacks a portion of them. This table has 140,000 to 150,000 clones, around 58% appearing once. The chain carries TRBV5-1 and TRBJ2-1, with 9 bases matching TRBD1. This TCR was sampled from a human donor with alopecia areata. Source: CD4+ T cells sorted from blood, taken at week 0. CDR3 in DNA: TGCGCCAGCAGTCGAGGGACAGGGACCTACAATGAGCAGTTCTTC. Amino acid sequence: CASSRGTGTYNEQFF.